These 27 T cell receptor beta chains share one sample of origin, sequenced in a study of T-cell memory formation after mild COVID-19. TCRdb called the 5' RACE reads again in MiXCR, with one record for every CDR3 protein. The table includes 58,000 or so distinct CDR3 sequences, 25% to 35% detected once. Sequenced: PBMCs or a T cell subset sorted from them (not recorded which). All receptors derive from a man younger than 35 who had mild COVID-19 (a few samples of this study predate the infection). Cell type and time point are not known.

J is TRBJ2-2 and V is TRBV7-9; TRBD1 aligns across 10 bases. The CDR3 is made up of 16 amino acids. With 6 bases clipped from V and 3 bases from J, the junction kept 7 bases outside the gene matches. CDR1 and CDR2 (germline): SEHNR, FQNEAQ (reference sequence). The DNA of the CDR3 is TGTGCCAGCAGTCTCCGGGACAGGGGTGACACCGGGGAGCTGTTTTTT. This translates into CASSLRDRGDTGELFF.

In this sample, this clonotype turned up a few times. The chain combines TRBV5-1 with TRBJ2-1; D unclear. Germline V gene sequence: CDR1 SGHRS, CDR2 YFSETQ. The CDR3 sequence is 12 residues long. Trimming took off 2 bases at V and 5 bases at J, with 5 bases between the two ends. CDR3 DNA sequence: TGCGCCAGCAGCTTCCGGGACAATGAGCAGTTCTTC. It codes for CASSFRDNEQFF. The full variable domain, its missing parts supplied by reference TRBV5-1 and TRBJ2-1, is KAGVTQTPRYLIKTRGQQVTLSCSPISGHRSVSWYQQTPGQGLQFLFEYFSETQRNKGNFPGRFSGRQFSNSRSEMNVSTLELGDSALYLCASSFRDNEQFFGPGTRLTVL.

The table lists this clonotype with a few counts. The V call is TRBV11-2, the J call TRBJ2-5; 8 nucleotides line up with TRBD2. Germline trimming cut 5 bases from V and 4 bases from J; bases unmatched to any gene: 9. The germline CDR1 and CDR2 sequences are SGHAT and FQNNGV. The CDR3 sequence is 15 residues long. The CDR3 DNA sequence: TGTGCCAGCAGCCCGATAGCGGGGTCAGGAGAGACCCAGTACTTC. This sequence encodes CASSPIAGSGETQYF. The full variable domain, rest sourced from reference TRBV11-2 and TRBJ2-5, is EAGVAQSPRYKIIEKRQSVAFWCNPISGHATLYWYQQILGQGPKLLIQFQNNGVVDDSQLPKDRFSAERLKGVDSTLKIQPAKLEDSAVYLCASSPIAGSGETQYFGPGTRLLVL.

The chain recombines TRBV12-3 or TRBV12-4 with TRBJ2-1; TRBD2 matches at 10 bases. CDR3 size: 15 residues. J lost 4 bases, V lost 2 bases, and 2 bases had no gene match. CDR3 bases: TGTGCCAGCAGTTTAACTAGCGGGGCTTACAATGAGCAGTTCTTC. It yields the protein CASSLTSGAYNEQFF.

The chain joins TRBV5-1 to TRBJ2-7; 7 nucleotides match TRBD2. Trimming cost V 0 bases and J 3 bases; bases outside gene matches: 6. The CDR3 runs to 15 residues. Per germline, CDR1 SGHRS and CDR2 YFSETQ. The CDR3 nucleotides are TGCGCCAGCAGCTTGGCGGGGGGACTGAACTACGAGCAGTACTTC. Its protein product is CASSLAGGLNYEQYF.

Ten or more counts support this clonotype. Here the CDR3 DNA reads TGTGCCAGCAGCCCGGGGGGCAGCTCCTACAATGAGCAGTTCTTC. Its protein is CASSPGGSSYNEQFF. The chain recombines TRBV5-6 with TRBJ2-1; tentative D call: TRBD2 (7 bases). Germline-derived CDR1 and CDR2 are SGHDT and YYEEEE. Trimming cost V 4 bases and J 0 bases, with 11 bases left between them. The CDR3 runs 15 residues.

The gene calls are TRBV4-1 and TRBJ1-3, with 7 bases that match TRBD1. Looked up from germline, CDR1 is MGHRA and CDR2 is YSYEKL. CDR3 length: 16 residues. Trimming at V came to 0 bases and at J to 3 bases, leaving 5 bases not matched to a gene. The CDR3 loop reads CASSQDQTGYGNTIYF. In DNA, the CDR3 is TGCGCCAGCAGCCAAGATCAGACAGGGTATGGAAACACCATATATTTT.

The rearrangement uses TRBV2 and TRBJ2-1, with unresolved D. The V end lost 5 bases, the J end lost 5 bases, and 1 base lay between the germline ends. CDR1 SNHLY and CDR2 FYNNEI come from the germline V gene. The CDR3 has 10 amino acids. The CDR3 region has the DNA TGTGCCAGCAGTAACAATGAGCAGTTCTTC. It yields the protein CASSNNEQFF.

The V call is TRBV28, the J call TRBJ2-1, with D tentatively TRBD1 or TRBD2 (6 bases each). CDR3 length: 16 residues. V lost 5 bases, J lost 0 bases, and 14 bases lay in between. The germline V gene has CDR1 MDHEN and CDR2 SYDVKM. CDR3 protein: CASSPTGASSYNEQFF. The CDR3 region has the DNA TGTGCCAGCAGTCCCACGGGGGCGAGCTCCTACAATGAGCAGTTCTTC.

The chain couples TRBV4-2 to TRBJ2-5, with TRBD2 matching 12 bases. The germline V gene has CDR1 LGHNA and CDR2 YNFKEQ. This CDR3 spans 16 amino acids. V shed 0 bases and J 5 bases; nucleotides not matched to a gene: 4. CDR3 region: CASSQETSGGRETQYF. CDR3 DNA sequence: TGTGCCAGCAGCCAAGAAACTAGCGGGGGGAGGGAGACCCAGTACTTC.

Comment on this clonotype: The junction and the germline gene differ at one end; a read error may be behind it. The rearrangement uses TRBV7-7 and TRBJ2-5, with 7 nucleotides matching TRBD1. The CDR3 contains 15 residues. Germline V gene data show CDR1 as SSHAT and CDR2 as FNYEAQ (reference sequence). CDR3 coding DNA: TGTGCTAGCAGCTTAGCAAAGGGGGCTGGTGAGACCCAGTACTTC. It is translated as CASSLAKGAGETQYF.

This clonotype was observed a few times. V gene TRBV6-6 combines with J gene TRBJ2-5; 13 nucleotides line up with TRBD2. With V trimmed by 8 bases and J by 4 bases, 10 bases remained unmatched. CDR3 length: 16 residues. Germline loops: CDR1 MNHNY, CDR2 SVGAGI (reference sequence). CDR3 bases: TGTGCCAGCCTGGAGTGGACTAGCGGGGGCCGAGAGACCCAGTACTTC. This translates into CASLEWTSGGRETQYF.

The J gene is TRBJ2-2, the V gene TRBV28, with D perhaps matching TRBD2 (5 bases). The V end was cut by 2 bases, the J end by 5 bases, with 6 bases between. The CDR3 runs to 13 residues. The germline gives CDR1 MDHEN, CDR2 SYDVKM. The CDR3 loop is CASSLTGTGELFF. For the CDR3, the DNA is TGTGCCAGCAGTTTAACGGGAACCGGGGAGCTGTTTTTT.

V usage is TRBV5-1 and J usage is TRBJ2-1; tentatively, D is TRBD1 or TRBD2 (5 bases each). V lost 5 bases and J lost 8, with 17 bases in between. CDR1 SGHRS and CDR2 YFSETQ come from the germline V gene. The CDR3 spans 14 residues. CDR3 nucleotide sequence: TGCGCCAGCAGGACGCCGGGGCCCGGGGATGAGCAGTTCTTC. Residues: CASRTPGPGDEQFF.

The chain links TRBV6-2 or TRBV6-3 to TRBJ1-4; D is perhaps TRBD1 (6 bases). From germline, CDR1 is MNHEY and CDR2 SVGEGT. The CDR3 has 16 amino acids. V was trimmed by 5 bases and J by 0 bases, leaving 13 bases between them. CDR3 protein: CASSAGHLATNEKLFF. CDR3 coding DNA: TGTGCCAGCAGTGCGGGACACCTTGCAACTAATGAAAAACTGTTTTTT.

V gene TRBV27 combines with J gene TRBJ1-2; D is undetermined. This CDR3 comprises 13 residues. CDR1 is MNHEY and CDR2 is SMNVEV in the germline V gene (reference sequence). V lost 4 bases and J 4 bases, leaving 10 bases between the germline ends. The CDR3 protein is CASSSNRLYGYTF. CDR3 in DNA: TGTGCCAGCAGTTCTAACAGACTCTATGGCTACACCTTC.

This chain connects TRBV5-6 to TRBJ1-2; TRBD1 matches at 8 bases. V lost 4 bases and J lost 5; bases outside the gene matches: 16. The CDR3 is made up of 17 amino acids. CDR1 and CDR2 (germline): SGHDT, YYEEEE. This CDR3 is CASSPTERSRGQYGYTF. The CDR3 nucleotides read TGTGCCAGCAGCCCGACGGAAAGGTCCAGGGGGCAATATGGCTACACCTTC.

This clonotype was seen a few times. This chain links TRBV20-1 with TRBJ2-1; D gene ambiguous. This CDR3 region has 12 residues. CDR1 and CDR2 from the germline V gene are DFQATT and SNEGSKA (reference sequence). V was trimmed by 4 bases and J by 8 bases, leaving 12 bases between them. CDR3 sequence: CSATSLGHEQFF. The CDR3 bases are TGCAGTGCTACGAGCCTGGGCCATGAGCAGTTCTTC.

V gene TRBV12-5 combines with J gene TRBJ2-5; 9 positions match TRBD1. CDR1 LGHNT and CDR2 FRNRAP come from the germline V gene. This CDR3 region has 15 residues. The V gene end was trimmed by 6 bases and the J gene end by 3 bases; junction bases not matched to a gene: 8. The CDR3 is CASGTTGGSKETQYF. The CDR3 region has the DNA TGTGCTAGTGGCACGACAGGGGGGTCCAAAGAGACCCAGTACTTC.

The rearrangement joins TRBV7-9 to TRBJ2-1, with D perhaps TRBD2 (6 bases). Germline V gives CDR1 SEHNR, CDR2 FQNEAQ (reference sequence). This CDR3 has 12 amino acids. Trimming cost V 5 bases and J 8 bases, with 10 bases left between them. The CDR3 sequence: CASSGTDYEQFF. The CDR3 DNA reads TGTGCCAGCAGCGGGACTGATTATGAGCAGTTCTTC.

The chain carries TRBV7-9 and TRBJ1-2; no clear D. The ends were cut back, 1 base at V and 8 bases at J, with 5 bases in the middle. Germline V CDR1 and CDR2: SEHNR, FQNEAQ (reference sequence). The CDR3 runs to 11 residues. The CDR3 coding sequence is TGTGCCAGCAGCTTAGTTCACGGCTACACCTTC. Translating it yields CASSLVHGYTF.

This clonotype was counted only a few times. This sequence joins TRBV2 and TRBJ2-1; 7 bases map to TRBD1. This CDR3 has 14 amino acids. The J segment lost 4 bases and the V segment lost 8 bases, leaving 8 bases of the junction unmatched. The germline CDR1 and CDR2 sequences are SNHLY and FYNNEI. The CDR3 region is CASGPGQKYNEQFF. The CDR3, as DNA: TGTGCCAGCGGACCGGGACAGAAATACAATGAGCAGTTCTTC.

The chain carries TRBV12-3 or TRBV12-4 and TRBJ2-5, with TRBD2 matching 13 bases. With V trimmed by 3 bases and J by 5 bases, 0 bases remained unmatched. This CDR3 is 14 amino acids long. This chain's CDR3 is CASSLGLAGETQYF. The CDR3 bases are TGTGCCAGCAGTTTGGGACTAGCGGGGGAGACCCAGTACTTC.

This clonotype has a handful of counts. The rearrangement uses TRBV7-9 and TRBJ2-7; a weak D match, TRBD1 (6 bases). Between the trimmed V and J ends, which lost 7 bases and 0 bases, there was a span of 13 bases. The CDR3 has 14 residues. The V gene's germline CDR1 is SEHNR and CDR2 FQNEAQ (reference sequence). The CDR3 here is CASTPTGFSYEQYF. In nucleotides, the CDR3 is TGTGCCAGCACCCCGACAGGATTCTCCTACGAGCAGTACTTC.

The J gene is TRBJ2-7, the V gene TRBV15; D possibly corresponds to TRBD1 (6 bases). This CDR3 has 17 residues. Germline lookup yields CDR1 LNHNV and CDR2 YYDKDF (reference sequence). V lost 3 bases and J lost 0, with 18 bases in between. The CDR3 reads CATSSSQSDSFSYEQYF. As DNA, the CDR3 is TGTGCCACCAGCAGTTCCCAATCGGACAGTTTCTCCTACGAGCAGTACTTC.

In DNA form, the CDR3 reads TGTGCCAGCAGTGGGGACAGGGGAGGACAAGAGACCCAGTACTTC. Protein product: CASSGDRGGQETQYF. The chain employs TRBV12-3 or TRBV12-4 and TRBJ2-5, with TRBD1 matching 10 bases. The CDR3 has 15 amino acids. The V gene end was trimmed by 5 bases and the J gene end by 2 bases; junction bases not matched to a gene: 5.

There are a few counts of this clonotype. V gene TRBV28 combines with J gene TRBJ1-2, with a tentative D call TRBD1 (5 bases). V dropped 5 bases and J dropped 0 bases, with 7 bases sitting between them. There are 13 residues in the CDR3. Germline CDR1 reads MDHEN; CDR2 reads SYDVKM. The CDR3, as DNA: TGTGCCAGCAGTCCGGGGGCTAACTATGGCTACACCTTC. Translated: CASSPGANYGYTF.